This TCR beta chain was observed in a study of blood T cells in healthy people across ages. General study results and limits: While age rose, TCR beta diversity per million T cells dropped in a roughly linear way. Shifts in expanded clonotypes may have been confounded by donor CMV status, which was unknown. Any conclusive comparison of naive versus antigen-experienced cells was prevented by using unsorted PBMCs.

A second roughly 7 to 12 cycle PCR used barcoded and J-beta primers. TCRdb re-called the 5' RACE reads through MiXCR, storing one row per CDR3 protein. The repertoire has approximately 780,000 distinct CDR3 sequences, roughly 25% of them found once; the top ten carry about 3%. There are a few counts of this clonotype. The antigen remains unidentified. This CDR3 spans 15 amino acids. Germline-derived CDR1 and CDR2 are DFQATT and SNEGSKA (reference sequence). V lost 0 bases to trimming and J lost 2 bases, with 10 bases between them. The same data also went into a second study, on T cells of mothers and their children.

Sequencing input: blood. The sequence was obtained from a boy between 10 and 17 years old in good health. V gene TRBV20-1 combines with J gene TRBJ2-2; D may be TRBD2 (6 bases). In DNA, the CDR3 is TGCAGTGCTAGAGAGGCAGGACTAAACACCGGGGAGCTGTTTTTT. This gives the protein CSAREAGLNTGELFF.